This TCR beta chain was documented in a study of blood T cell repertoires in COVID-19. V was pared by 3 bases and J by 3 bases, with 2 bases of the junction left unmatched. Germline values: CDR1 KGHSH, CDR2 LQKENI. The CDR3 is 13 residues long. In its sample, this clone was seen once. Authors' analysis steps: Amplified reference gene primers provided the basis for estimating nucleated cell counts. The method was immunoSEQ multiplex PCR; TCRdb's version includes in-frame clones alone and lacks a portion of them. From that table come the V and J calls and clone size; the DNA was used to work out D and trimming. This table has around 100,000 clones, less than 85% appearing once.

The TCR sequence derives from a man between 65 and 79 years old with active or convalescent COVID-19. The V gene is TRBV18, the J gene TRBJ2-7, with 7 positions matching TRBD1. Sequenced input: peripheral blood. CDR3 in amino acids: CASSPSGGYEQYF. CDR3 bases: TGTGCCAGCTCACCCTCAGGGGGCTACGAGCAGTACTTC.